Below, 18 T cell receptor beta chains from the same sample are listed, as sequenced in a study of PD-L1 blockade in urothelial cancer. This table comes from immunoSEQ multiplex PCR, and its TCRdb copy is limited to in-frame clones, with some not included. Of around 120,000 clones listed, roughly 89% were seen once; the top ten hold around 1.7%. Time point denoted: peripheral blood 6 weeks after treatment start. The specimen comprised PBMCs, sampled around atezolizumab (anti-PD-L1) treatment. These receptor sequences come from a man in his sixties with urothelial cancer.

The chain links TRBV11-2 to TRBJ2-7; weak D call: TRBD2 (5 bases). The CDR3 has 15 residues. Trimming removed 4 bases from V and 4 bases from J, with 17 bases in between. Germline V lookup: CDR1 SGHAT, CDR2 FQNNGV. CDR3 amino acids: CASSSLEGSQYEQYF. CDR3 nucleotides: TGTGCCAGCAGCTCCCTCGAGGGCAGCCAATACGAGCAGTACTTC.

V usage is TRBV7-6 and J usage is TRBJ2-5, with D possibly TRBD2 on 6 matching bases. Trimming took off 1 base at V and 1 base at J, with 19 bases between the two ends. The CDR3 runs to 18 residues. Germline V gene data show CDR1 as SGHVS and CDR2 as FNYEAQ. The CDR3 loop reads CASSLGAGGFSVQETQYF. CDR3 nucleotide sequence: TGTGCCAGCAGCTTAGGGGCCGGAGGGTTCAGCGTCCAAGAGACCCAGTACTTC.

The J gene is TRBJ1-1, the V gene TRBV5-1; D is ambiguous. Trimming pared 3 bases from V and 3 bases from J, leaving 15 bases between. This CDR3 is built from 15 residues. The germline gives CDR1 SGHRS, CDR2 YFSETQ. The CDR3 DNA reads TGCGCCAGCAGCTCTGGGAGGTCTCAGGACACTGAAGCTTTCTTT. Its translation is CASSSGRSQDTEAFF.

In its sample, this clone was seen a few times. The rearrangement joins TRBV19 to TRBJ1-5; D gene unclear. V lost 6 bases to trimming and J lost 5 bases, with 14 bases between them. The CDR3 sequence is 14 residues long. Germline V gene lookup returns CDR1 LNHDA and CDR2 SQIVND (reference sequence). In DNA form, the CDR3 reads TGTGCCAGTAGCCTGAATGGGCCCGATCAGCCCCAGCATTTT. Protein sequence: CASSLNGPDQPQHF.

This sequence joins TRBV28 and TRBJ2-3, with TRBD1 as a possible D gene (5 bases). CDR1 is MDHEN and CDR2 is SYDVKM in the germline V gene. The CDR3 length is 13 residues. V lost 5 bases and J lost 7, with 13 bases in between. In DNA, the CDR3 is TGTGCCAGCAGTCCCAGGGTACTCTATACGCAGTATTTT. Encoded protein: CASSPRVLYTQYF.

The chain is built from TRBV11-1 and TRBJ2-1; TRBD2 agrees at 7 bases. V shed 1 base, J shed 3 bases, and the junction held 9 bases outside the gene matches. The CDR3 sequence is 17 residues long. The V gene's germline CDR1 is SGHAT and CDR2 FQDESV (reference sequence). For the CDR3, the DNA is TGTGCCAGCAGCTTAGGAACCGCTAGCGGCCTCTACAATGAGCAGTTCTTC. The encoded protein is CASSLGTASGLYNEQFF.

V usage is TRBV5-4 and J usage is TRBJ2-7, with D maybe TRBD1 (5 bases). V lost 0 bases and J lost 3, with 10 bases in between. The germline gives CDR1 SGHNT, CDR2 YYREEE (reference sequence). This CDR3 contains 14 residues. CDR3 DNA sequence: TGTGCCAGCAGCTTGGATCAGGGAAACTACGAGCAGTACTTC. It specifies CASSLDQGNYEQYF.

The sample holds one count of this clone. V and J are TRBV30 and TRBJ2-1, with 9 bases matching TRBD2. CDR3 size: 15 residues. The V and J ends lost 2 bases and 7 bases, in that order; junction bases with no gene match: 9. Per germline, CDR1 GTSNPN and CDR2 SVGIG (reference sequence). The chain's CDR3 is CAWSQLGLASNEQFF. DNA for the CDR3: TGTGCCTGGAGTCAGCTAGGACTAGCGTCGAATGAGCAGTTCTTC.

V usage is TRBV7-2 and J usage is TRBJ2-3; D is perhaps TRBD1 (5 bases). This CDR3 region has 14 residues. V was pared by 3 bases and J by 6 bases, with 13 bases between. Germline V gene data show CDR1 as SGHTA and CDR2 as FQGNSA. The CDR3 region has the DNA TGTGCCAGCAGCTTTTCCAGGGCCAGGGATACGCAGTATTTT. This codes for CASSFSRARDTQYF.

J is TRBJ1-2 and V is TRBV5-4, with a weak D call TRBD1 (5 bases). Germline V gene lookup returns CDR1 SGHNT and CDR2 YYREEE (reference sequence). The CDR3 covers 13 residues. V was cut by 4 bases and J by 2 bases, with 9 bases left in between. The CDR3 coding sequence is TGTGCCAGCAGCGCTACAGGAAACTATGGCTACACCTTC. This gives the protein CASSATGNYGYTF.

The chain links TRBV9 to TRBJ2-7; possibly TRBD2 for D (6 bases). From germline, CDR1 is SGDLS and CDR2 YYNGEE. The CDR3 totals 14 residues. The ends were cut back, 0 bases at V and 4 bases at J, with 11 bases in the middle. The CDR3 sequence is CASSVEPGLYEQYF. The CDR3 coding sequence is TGTGCCAGCAGCGTAGAACCGGGACTTTACGAGCAGTACTTC.

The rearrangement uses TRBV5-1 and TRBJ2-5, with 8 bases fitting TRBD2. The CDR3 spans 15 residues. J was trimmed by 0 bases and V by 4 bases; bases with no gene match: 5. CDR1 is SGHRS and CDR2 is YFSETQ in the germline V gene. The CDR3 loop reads CASSEGLGNQETQYF. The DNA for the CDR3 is TGCGCCAGCAGCGAGGGACTAGGGAACCAAGAGACCCAGTACTTC.

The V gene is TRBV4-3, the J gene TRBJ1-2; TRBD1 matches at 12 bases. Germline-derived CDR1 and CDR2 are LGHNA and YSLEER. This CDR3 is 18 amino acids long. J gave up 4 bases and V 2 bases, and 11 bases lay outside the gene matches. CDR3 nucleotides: TGCGCCAGCAGCCAACTGGGGGGACAGGGGGCTTTAGCCTATGGCTACACCTTC. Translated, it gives CASSQLGGQGALAYGYTF.

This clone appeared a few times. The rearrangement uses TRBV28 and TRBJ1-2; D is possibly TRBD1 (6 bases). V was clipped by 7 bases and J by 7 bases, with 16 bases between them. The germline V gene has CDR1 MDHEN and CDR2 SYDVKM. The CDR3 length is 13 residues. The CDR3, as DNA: TGTGCCAGCACCCCCTGGGGGCCGGGTGGCTACACCTTC. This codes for CASTPWGPGGYTF.

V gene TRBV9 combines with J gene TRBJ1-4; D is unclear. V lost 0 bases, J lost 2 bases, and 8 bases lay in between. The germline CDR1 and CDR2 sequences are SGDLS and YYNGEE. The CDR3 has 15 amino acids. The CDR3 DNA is TGTGCCAGCAGCGTAGGGCGGGTTACTAATGAAAAACTGTTTTTT. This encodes CASSVGRVTNEKLFF.

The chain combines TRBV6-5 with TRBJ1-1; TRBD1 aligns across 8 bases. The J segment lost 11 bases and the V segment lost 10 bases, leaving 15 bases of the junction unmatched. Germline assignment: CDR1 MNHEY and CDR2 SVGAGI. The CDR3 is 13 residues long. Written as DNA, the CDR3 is TGTGCCACTGGACCTCAGGGGGCGAAAGGGGCTTTCTTT. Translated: CATGPQGAKGAFF.

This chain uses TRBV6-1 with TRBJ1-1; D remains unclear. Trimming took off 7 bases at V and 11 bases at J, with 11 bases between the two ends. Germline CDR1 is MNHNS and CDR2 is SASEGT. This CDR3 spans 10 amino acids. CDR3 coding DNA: TGTGCCAGCATAGAATACGGGGCTTTCTTT. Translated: CASIEYGAFF.

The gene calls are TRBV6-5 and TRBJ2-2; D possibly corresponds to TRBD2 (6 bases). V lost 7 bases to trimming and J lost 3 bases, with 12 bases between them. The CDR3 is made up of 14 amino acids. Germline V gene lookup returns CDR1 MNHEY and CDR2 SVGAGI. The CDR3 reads CASTGGIHTGELFF. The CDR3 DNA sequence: TGTGCCAGCACTGGGGGGATACACACCGGGGAGCTGTTTTTT.